This T cell receptor beta chain was recovered during a study of CD8+CD57+ T cells in acquired aplastic anemia. Overall study: Mean yield of DNA from sorted CD4+ and CD8+ cells was 3 to 3.5 ug. Study findings and constraints: No significant patient-versus-control difference appeared in CD8+ Simpson's diversity.

Patients chosen for sequencing had shown CD8+CD57+ cell expansion by flow cytometry. At the time of blood sampling, patients had not yet received any therapy. As concerns this clonotype: The antigen is undetermined.

Researchers used genomic DNA as the template to profile TCR beta VDJ and CDR3. TCRdb itself ran the reads through MiXCR, one entry per CDR3 protein. The data show about 160,000 distinct CDR3 sequences, 65% to 75% seen once. The CDR3 has 12 amino acids. V lost 6 bases, J lost 6 bases, and 1 base stayed unmatched. The germline CDR1 and CDR2 sequences are DFQATT and SNEGSKA (reference sequence). The V call is TRBV20-1, the J call TRBJ1-4; 10 nucleotides align to TRBD1. The sample consisted of sorted CD4+, CD8+, or CD8+CD57+ T cells (not recorded which) from PBMCs. The TCR originated in a human donor with aplastic anemia. The CDR3 DNA is TGCAGTGCCGGGACAGGGGATGAAAAACTGTTTTTT. Its protein product is CSAGTGDEKLFF.